This T cell receptor (beta chain) was sequenced for a study of CD8+ T cells in alopecia areata. Study-level background: The share of scalp area affected provided the severity score for treated patients. The study, taken as a whole, reports: While patients received tofacitinib, many expanded lesional clones remained present in scalp and blood. Compared with normal scalp, lesional scalp had higher clonality and more expanded CD8+ clones.

RNA was extracted and reverse transcribed into cDNA as the sequencing template. Repertoires were generated with immunoSEQ multiplex PCR, while TCRdb's copy carries only in-frame clones and drops some. This table holds 200,000 to 250,000 clones, approximately 72% found once. This clone is a singleton in its sample. Its target is not known. Treatment in this sample: oral pan-JAK inhibitor, 5-10 mg twice daily. Germline V gene sequence: CDR1 SGHRS, CDR2 YFSETQ. The CDR3 extends over 15 amino acids. The ends were cut back, 0 bases at V and 0 bases at J, with 9 bases in the middle. The chain joins TRBV5-1 to TRBJ1-1; TRBD1 might be the D (6 bases). Sequenced material: CD4+ T cells sorted from blood, taken at week 44, from a patient treated with tofacitinib. The clonotype comes from a human donor with alopecia areata. In nucleotides, the CDR3 is TGCGCCAGCAGCTTGGCAGACAGGTTGAACACTGAAGCTTTCTTT. Translation gives CASSLADRLNTEAFF.